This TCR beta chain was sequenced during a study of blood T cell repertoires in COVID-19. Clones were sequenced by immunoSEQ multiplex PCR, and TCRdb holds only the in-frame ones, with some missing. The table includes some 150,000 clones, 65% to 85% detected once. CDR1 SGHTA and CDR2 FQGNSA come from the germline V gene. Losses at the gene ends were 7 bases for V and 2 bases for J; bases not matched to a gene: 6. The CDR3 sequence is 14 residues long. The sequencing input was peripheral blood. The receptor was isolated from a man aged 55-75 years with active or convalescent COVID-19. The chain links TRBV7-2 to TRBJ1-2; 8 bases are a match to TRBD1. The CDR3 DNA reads TGTGCCAGCACCAGGGACAGGACCAACTATGGCTACACCTTC. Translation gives CASTRDRTNYGYTF. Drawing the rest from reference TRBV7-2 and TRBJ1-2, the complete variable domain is GAGVSQSPSNKVTEKGKDVELRCDPISGHTALYWYRQSLGQGLEFLIYFQGNSAPDKSGLPSDRFSAERTGGSVSTLTIQRTQQEDSAVYLCASTRDRTNYGYTFGSGTRLTVV.